A single sample gave rise to the 27 T cell receptor beta chains below, sequenced in a study of human T cells and chemical hapten exposure. TCRdb re-called the RACE reads through MiXCR, storing one row per CDR3 protein. The sample has 35,000 to 45,000 distinct CDR3 sequences, more than 8.5% seen once. Time point specified: patch test 2, 6 weeks after DPC sensitization. Stated treatment: therapeutic diphenylcyclopropenone sensitization with weekly scalp DPC. Sequenced here: whole blood, sampled in connection with sensitization to the hapten diphenylcyclopropenone (DPC). The receptor source for this set is a woman aged 40 to 50 with alopecia areata. Some clones in this sample may be carry-over from other donors' samples.

This clonotype was observed many times. The chain links TRBV7-8 to TRBJ1-6; D not resolved. The CDR3 totals 14 residues. The germline V gene encodes CDR1 SGHVS and CDR2 FQNEAQ. Trimming took 5 bases from V and 7 from J, leaving 12 bases between them. CDR3 residues: CASSPGVGNSPLHF. As DNA, the CDR3 is TGTGCCAGCAGCCCCGGGGTTGGAAATTCACCCCTCCACTTT.

The chain carries TRBV7-2 and TRBJ2-5; D gene ambiguous. Trimming removed 0 bases from V and 2 bases from J, with 7 bases in between. The germline CDR1 and CDR2 sequences are SGHTA and FQGNSA. This CDR3 is 14 amino acids long. The CDR3 nucleotides read TGTGCCAGCAGCTTAGCGGGCCCACAAGAGACCCAGTACTTC. Its protein is CASSLAGPQETQYF.

This clonotype was recorded at least ten times. The chain links TRBV7-2 to TRBJ2-3, with 9 bases matching TRBD2. CDR1 and CDR2 (germline): SGHTA, FQGNSA. The CDR3 runs 17 residues. V was pared by 0 bases and J by 5 bases, with 9 bases of the junction left unmatched. CDR3 DNA sequence: TGTGCCAGCAGCTTAGCAATGGCGGGGGGGCCCCGAGATACGCAGTATTTT. Its translation is CASSLAMAGGPRDTQYF.

This clonotype was counted at least ten times. V is TRBV6-1 and J is TRBJ1-2; no reliable D call. Germline V gene lookup returns CDR1 MNHNS and CDR2 SASEGT. The CDR3 is made up of 13 amino acids. V shed 8 bases and J shed 8 bases, with 18 bases lying between them. DNA of the CDR3: TGTGCCAGCCTACTCCAGTCTTCTTCAGGCTACACCTTC. Amino acid sequence: CASLLQSSSGYTF.

The chain combines TRBV4-2 with TRBJ2-5; 12 bases are shared with TRBD2. Germline-derived CDR1 and CDR2 are LGHNA and YNFKEQ. The CDR3 spans 16 residues. Trimming at V came to 1 base and at J to 5 bases, leaving 5 bases not matched to a gene. CDR3 DNA: TGTGCCAGCAGCCAAGTACTAGCGGGGGGCCAGGAGACCCAGTACTTC. Protein sequence: CASSQVLAGGQETQYF.

This clonotype was seen at least ten times. V is TRBV7-9 and J is TRBJ1-5; weak D call: TRBD1 (5 bases). V shed 4 bases and J shed 7 bases, with 14 bases lying between them. The germline V gene encodes CDR1 SEHNR and CDR2 FQNEAQ (reference sequence). This CDR3 region has 14 residues. The CDR3 DNA reads as TGTGCCAGCAGCTCGGACACTTGGATCCAGCCCCAGCATTTT. It encodes CASSSDTWIQPQHF.

The chain has TRBV30 and TRBJ1-4; D not resolved. With 6 bases removed from V and 4 bases from J, the gap between germline ends came to 15 bases. The CDR3 consists of 14 residues. Germline V gene data show CDR1 as GTSNPN and CDR2 as SVGIG (reference sequence). The CDR3 DNA reads as TGTGCCTGTCGAGGAAGGTCTGTTAATGAAAAACTGTTTTTT. Its protein product is CACRGRSVNEKLFF.

The sample holds many counts of this clonotype. The chain links TRBV18 to TRBJ1-2; D is uncertain. CDR1 is KGHSH and CDR2 is LQKENI in the germline V gene. The CDR3 is made up of 13 amino acids. The ends were cut back, 6 bases at V and 5 bases at J, with 13 bases in the middle. This CDR3 is CASSPRGRYGYTF. In DNA form, the CDR3 reads TGTGCCAGCTCCCCCCGGGGTCGATATGGCTACACCTTC. The complete variable domain, with remaining parts taken from reference TRBV18 and TRBJ1-2, reads NAGVMQNPRHLVRRRGQEARLRCSPMKGHSHVYWYRQLPEEGLKFMVYLQKENIIDESGMPKERFSAEFPKEGPSILRIQQVVRGDSAAYFCASSPRGRYGYTFGSGTRLTVV.

In its sample, this clonotype was seen many times. The genes are TRBV29-1 and TRBJ2-7; TRBD1 or TRBD2 may be the D gene (6 bases each). Germline CDR1 and CDR2: SQVTM and ANQGSEA. The V end was cut by 3 bases, the J end by 5 bases, with 14 bases between. The CDR3 is made up of 13 amino acids. DNA for the CDR3: TGCAGCGTTGACAAAACGGGGGCGGACGAGCAGTACTTC. It encodes CSVDKTGADEQYF.

This clonotype has a count of ten or more. The chain uses TRBV6-6 and TRBJ1-5; no clear D gene. The CDR3 consists of 15 residues. Germline V gene data show CDR1 as MNHNY and CDR2 as SVGAGI (reference sequence). Trimming took 6 bases from V and 0 from J, leaving 12 bases between them. CDR3 nucleotides: TGTGCCAGCAGATCCGGACGGCTTAGCAATCAGCCCCAGCATTTT. It translates to CASRSGRLSNQPQHF.

At least ten counts were recorded for this clonotype. This chain uses TRBV15 with TRBJ1-2, with D hard to call. In germline, CDR1 is LNHNV, CDR2 YYDKDF (reference sequence). The CDR3 has 17 amino acids. V lost 4 bases and J lost 0, with 18 bases in between. The CDR3 loop reads CATSKKGKGQANYGYTF. The CDR3 nucleotides read TGTGCCACCAGCAAGAAGGGAAAGGGCCAAGCTAACTATGGCTACACCTTC.

This clonotype has a count of ten or more. V and J are TRBV20-1 and TRBJ1-2, with D uncertain. This CDR3 contains 13 residues. V lost 7 bases and J lost 7, with 19 bases in between. Germline V gene sequence: CDR1 DFQATT, CDR2 SNEGSKA (reference sequence). CDR3 nucleotides: TGCAGTGTACCTGAGCCGGGCGAGGTTGGCTACACCTTC. Translation: CSVPEPGEVGYTF.

This clonotype occurred many times. The chain is built from TRBV24-1 and TRBJ2-1, with 7 nucleotides matching TRBD1. The length of the CDR3 is 16 residues. Germline trimming cut 3 bases from V and 6 bases from J; bases unmatched to any gene: 10. The germline V gene has CDR1 KGHDR and CDR2 SFDVKD. CDR3 bases: TGTGCCACCAGTGATAGGACAGGAGGAAAACTCAATGAGCAGTTCTTC. This codes for CATSDRTGGKLNEQFF.

The rearrangement links TRBV6-1 to TRBJ2-4, with D maybe TRBD2 (7 bases). The V and J ends lost 8 bases and 11 bases respectively, with 22 bases between them. CDR3 length: 14 residues. Germline V CDR1 and CDR2: MNHNS, SASEGT. This chain's CDR3 is CASQRGTTVDFQYF. Written as DNA, the CDR3 is TGTGCCAGCCAGAGGGGGACTACCGTGGATTTTCAGTACTTC.

This chain connects TRBV3-1 to TRBJ1-1; tentatively, D is TRBD1 (6 bases). The CDR3 runs 11 residues. Deletions cut 9 bases from V and 4 bases from J, with 9 bases between. Germline lookup yields CDR1 LGHDT and CDR2 YNNKEL (reference sequence). The CDR3 DNA reads as TGTGCCAGTTTCAGGGGCACTGAAGCTTTCTTT. Protein sequence: CASFRGTEAFF. Based on the CDR3 plus reference TRBV3-1 and TRBJ1-1, the full variable domain is DTAVSQTPKYLVTQMGNDKSIKCEQNLGHDTMYWYKQDSKKFLKIMFSYNNKELIINETVPNRFSPKSPDKAHLNLHINSLELGDSAVYFCASFRGTEAFFGQGTRLTVV.

This clonotype was seen ten or more times. The rearrangement joins TRBV5-4 to TRBJ1-6, with D possibly TRBD1 on 5 matching bases. The germline V gene encodes CDR1 SGHNT and CDR2 YYREEE (reference sequence). Trimming took 5 bases from V and 7 from J, leaving 13 bases between them. The CDR3 is 14 residues long. CDR3 protein: CASRFTGGNSPLHF. For the CDR3, the DNA is TGTGCCAGCAGGTTTACAGGAGGCAATTCACCCCTCCACTTT. The whole variable domain, filled in from reference TRBV5-4 and TRBJ1-6, reads ETGVTQSPTHLIKTRGQQVTLRCSSQSGHNTVSWYQQALGQGPQFIFQYYREEENGRGNFPPRFSGLQFPNYSSELNVNALELDDSALYLCASRFTGGNSPLHFGNGTRLTVT.

This clonotype was detected many times. The chain uses TRBV6-5 and TRBJ1-1; a possible D gene is TRBD1 (5 bases). V lost 2 bases, J lost 4 bases, and 8 bases lay in between. Germline V gene lookup returns CDR1 MNHEY and CDR2 SVGAGI. The CDR3 extends over 13 amino acids. In DNA form, the CDR3 reads TGTGCCAGCAGTTACAGGCAGGGCACTGAAGCTTTCTTT. As protein: CASSYRQGTEAFF.

This clonotype was counted a single time. The J gene is TRBJ1-2, the V gene TRBV27; no reliable D call. The CDR3 covers 13 residues. Germline V gene sequence: CDR1 MNHEY, CDR2 SMNVEV (reference sequence). Trimming cost V 5 bases and J 3 bases, with 10 bases left between them. The CDR3 coding sequence is TGTGCCAGCAGTCCTGGGGTCGACTATGGCTACACCTTC. Encoded protein: CASSPGVDYGYTF.

This clonotype was detected a few times. This rearrangement joins TRBV29-1 to TRBJ2-3; no definite D call. Germline CDR1 SQVTM, CDR2 ANQGSEA. The CDR3 runs to 10 residues. The V and J ends lost 6 bases and 6 bases respectively, with 7 bases between them. The CDR3: CSVAWDTQYF. The CDR3 DNA is TGCAGCGTAGCATGGGATACGCAGTATTTT.

This clonotype has a count of ten or more. The rearrangement links TRBV2 to TRBJ2-3; 13 nucleotides line up with TRBD2. The CDR3 has 15 amino acids. Germline V lookup: CDR1 SNHLY, CDR2 FYNNEI. Trimming took 9 bases from V and 2 from J; bases not matched to a gene: 5. The CDR3: CARTSGGTFTDTQYF. In DNA, the CDR3 is TGTGCCAGGACTAGCGGGGGGACGTTCACAGATACGCAGTATTTT. The complete variable domain, with remaining parts taken from reference TRBV2 and TRBJ2-3, reads EPEVTQTPSHQVTQMGQEVILRCVPISNHLYFYWYRQILGQKVEFLVSFYNNEISEKSEIFDDQFSVERPDGSNFTLKIRSTKLEDSAMYFCARTSGGTFTDTQYFGPGTRLTVL.

This clonotype was seen repeatedly, ten times or more. The rearrangement links TRBV3-1 to TRBJ2-7, with D unresolved. The germline V and J ends were trimmed by 7 bases and 3 bases, with 13 bases remaining between them. Germline V CDR1 and CDR2: LGHDT, YNNKEL (reference sequence). This CDR3 spans 13 amino acids. The CDR3: CASIGSGSYEQYF. CDR3 coding DNA: TGTGCCAGCATAGGGTCTGGTAGCTACGAGCAGTACTTC.

Many counts were recorded for this clonotype. The genes are TRBV14 and TRBJ2-4; no definite D call. CDR1 SGHDN and CDR2 FVKESK come from the germline V gene. This CDR3 region has 16 residues. Trimming removed 0 bases at V and 0 bases at J, with 9 bases between. The CDR3 protein is CASSQDFVPAKNIQYF. Here the CDR3 DNA reads TGTGCCAGCAGCCAAGACTTTGTCCCAGCCAAAAACATTCAGTACTTC.

This clonotype came up many times. The chain joins TRBV7-9 to TRBJ2-7; 7 bases are shared with TRBD2. Trimming at V came to 5 bases and at J to 3 bases, leaving 4 bases not matched to a gene. The CDR3 runs to 13 residues. CDR1 and CDR2 from the germline V gene are SEHNR and FQNEAQ (reference sequence). CDR3 nucleotides: TGTGCCAGCAGCCGGGGGGAGGGCTACGAGCAGTACTTC. This codes for CASSRGEGYEQYF.

This clonotype was counted many times. This chain links TRBV29-1 with TRBJ2-7, with a tentative D call TRBD2 (5 bases). The CDR3 loop spans 14 amino acids. Germline values: CDR1 SQVTM, CDR2 ANQGSEA. V lost 4 bases and J 2 bases, leaving 15 bases between the germline ends. CDR3 in amino acids: CSVGSARGTYEQYF. CDR3 DNA: TGCAGCGTTGGTTCGGCACGAGGGACCTACGAGCAGTACTTC.

This clonotype has a handful of counts. The rearrangement joins TRBV7-2 to TRBJ2-1; D is possibly TRBD1 or TRBD2 (7 bases each). V was cut by 5 bases and J by 9 bases, with 20 bases left in between. The length of the CDR3 is 15 residues. The germline V gene encodes CDR1 SGHTA and CDR2 FQGNSA. DNA of the CDR3: TGTGCCAGCAGCATGGGGAGACAGGGAGGGAGTGAGCAGTTCTTC. Amino acids: CASSMGRQGGSEQFF.

This clonotype was observed many times. The chain recombines TRBV2 with TRBJ1-1; D may be TRBD1 (6 bases). From germline, CDR1 is SNHLY and CDR2 FYNNEI. V dropped 6 bases and J dropped 5 bases, with 13 bases sitting between them. This CDR3 has 13 residues. CDR3 region: CASRQGRVTEAFF. The CDR3 coding sequence is TGTGCCAGCAGACAGGGTAGGGTTACTGAAGCTTTCTTT.

There are many counts of this clonotype. V and J are TRBV5-1 and TRBJ1-1; TRBD1 matches 7 bases. After removal of 4 bases from V and 5 bases from J, the junction contained 8 bases not matched to a gene. The CDR3 contains 14 residues. The germline V gene has CDR1 SGHRS and CDR2 YFSETQ. The CDR3, as DNA: TGCGCCAGCAGCCGGGACAGTACGGAAACTGAAGCTTTCTTT. Translating it yields CASSRDSTETEAFF.